These 2 T cell receptor beta chains originate from one sample sequenced in a study of blood T cell repertoires in COVID-19. Profiling relied on immunoSEQ multiplex PCR, and the TCRdb table lists in-frame clones only, not all of them. The table includes about 100,000 clones, more than 75% detected once. Sequenced input: peripheral blood. The source is a human donor in a cohort sampled during active COVID-19.

A single count supports this clone. One end of the junction does not line up with germline, which may come from a read error. The chain uses TRBV12-3 or TRBV12-4 and TRBJ1-1; no clear D. The CDR3 covers 11 residues. The CDR3 DNA follows: TGTGCCAGCAGTTTGGGTGGGAGACTCTTATTT. Translation gives CASSLGGRLLF.

The genes are TRBV27 and TRBJ1-4; TRBD1 agrees at 11 bases. The CDR3 is 15 residues long. In germline, CDR1 is MNHEY, CDR2 SMNVEV (reference sequence). The V and J ends lost 5 bases and 8 bases, in that order; junction bases with no gene match: 7. This CDR3 is CASSPSGTGGEKLFF. CDR3 in DNA: TGTGCCAGCAGTCCCTCAGGGACAGGGGGAGAAAAACTGTTTTTT. Full variable domain (outside the CDR3, taken from reference TRBV27 and TRBJ1-4): EAQVTQNPRYLITVTGKKLTVTCSQNMNHEYMSWYRQDPGLGLRQIYYSMNVEVTDKGDVPEGYKVSRKEKRNFPLILESPSPNQTSLYFCASSPSGTGGEKLFFGSGTQLSVL.